A selection of T cell receptor beta chains follows, all from one sample in a study of technical replicates of blood from a few donors. Measured with immunoSEQ multiplex PCR; TCRdb has only the in-frame clones, and not every one. The sample lists some 70,000 clones, about 90% occurring once. Sequencing was performed on T cells isolated from PBMCs. These receptors all come from a human donor in good health. The CDR3 runs from the conserved cysteine through the conserved F or W.

v_call cdr3_aa
TRBV25-1 CASSELTTGVVDNEQFF
TRBV7-8 CASSGREGNTEAFF
TRBV4-1 CASSLDPGEGYTEAFF
TRBV28 CASSLYTGQPSGYTF
TRBV30 CAWSGGRTTGELFF
TRBV30 CAWRTGGYNSPLHF
TRBV5-6 CASSHESPGTQYF
TRBV7-8 CASSFSSGGYSNQPQHF
TRBV5-1 CASSLGAGVPHNEQFF
TRBV7-7 CASSFEASGELFF
TRBV6-5 CASRWAGEGSYEQYF
TRBV25-1 CASSDGIYNEQFF
TRBV5-4 CASSAGVGGNTIYF
TRBV9 CASSVGGGQNQPQHF
TRBV7-2 CASSLALAGNGNTIYF
TRBV27 CASSYGRGAAETQYF
TRBV5-4 CASSLGTSVGMETQYF
TRBV5-1 CASSLMGRGSNYGYTF
TRBV28 CASSVLSYEQYF
TRBV7-9 CASSLATGEQPQHF
TRBV27 CASSLASNEQFF
TRBV28 CASSLGTGMVTEAFF
TRBV7-9 CASSLARVGNTEAFF
TRBV15 CATSTGLAGLFLTTPSTGELFF
TRBV18 CASSPPGQGGEKLFF
TRBV27 CASSLGTGAYEQYF
TRBV7-8 CASSGIPGLNTEAFF
TRBV30 CAWSRGPYEQYF
TRBV7-3 CASSSGLAGFEDTQYF
TRBV7-2 CASSLRHIANYGYTF
TRBV29-1 CSVGQGVGEQYF
TRBV5-4 CASSLQGSTEAFF
TRBV7-3 CASSSLGTEYSNQPQHF
TRBV11-2 CASSLFRGRGTDTQYF
TRBV4-1 CASSQRPSGLQETQYF
TRBV11-3 CASSPRDRDTGELFF
TRBV28 CASSLVHLRATDTQYF
TRBV30 CAWSVPPYYGYTF
TRBV27 CASSLFLDSNNEQFF